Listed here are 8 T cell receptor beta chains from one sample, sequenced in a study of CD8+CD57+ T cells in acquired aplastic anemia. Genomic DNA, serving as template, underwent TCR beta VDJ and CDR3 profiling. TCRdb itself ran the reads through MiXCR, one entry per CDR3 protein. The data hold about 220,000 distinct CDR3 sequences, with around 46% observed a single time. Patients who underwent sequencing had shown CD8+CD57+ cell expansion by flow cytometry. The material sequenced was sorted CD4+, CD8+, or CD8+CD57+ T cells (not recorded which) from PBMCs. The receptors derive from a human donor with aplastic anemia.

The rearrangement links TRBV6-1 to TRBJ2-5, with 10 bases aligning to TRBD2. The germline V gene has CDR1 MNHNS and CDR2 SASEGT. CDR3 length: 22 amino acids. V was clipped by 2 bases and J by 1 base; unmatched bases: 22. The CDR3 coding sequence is TGTGCCAGCAGTGAATCTGGGCCGATAGCGGGGGGACTCCTGGGTATCCAAGAGACCCAGTACTTC. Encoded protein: CASSESGPIAGGLLGIQETQYF.

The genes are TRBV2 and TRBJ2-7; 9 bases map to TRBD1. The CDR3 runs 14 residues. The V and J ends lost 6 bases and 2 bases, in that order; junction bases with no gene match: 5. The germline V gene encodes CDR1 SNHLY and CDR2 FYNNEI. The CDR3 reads CASRFNRGPYEQYV. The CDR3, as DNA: TGTGCCAGCAGATTTAACAGGGGGCCCTACGAGCAGTACGTC.

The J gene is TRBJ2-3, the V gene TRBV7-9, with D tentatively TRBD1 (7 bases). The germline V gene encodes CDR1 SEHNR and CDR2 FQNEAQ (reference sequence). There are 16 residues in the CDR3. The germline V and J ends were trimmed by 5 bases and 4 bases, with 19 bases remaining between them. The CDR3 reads CASSLGGSGGSDTQYF. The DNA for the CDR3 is TGTGCCAGCAGCCTAGGGGGGTCAGGGGGGTCAGATACGCAGTATTTT.

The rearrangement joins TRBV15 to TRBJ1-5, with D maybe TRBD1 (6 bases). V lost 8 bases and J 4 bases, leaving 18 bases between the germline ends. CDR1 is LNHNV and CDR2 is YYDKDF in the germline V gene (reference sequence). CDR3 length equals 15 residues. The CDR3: CATQTGTIANQPQHF. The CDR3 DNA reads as TGTGCCACCCAAACCGGGACAATAGCTAATCAGCCCCAGCATTTT.

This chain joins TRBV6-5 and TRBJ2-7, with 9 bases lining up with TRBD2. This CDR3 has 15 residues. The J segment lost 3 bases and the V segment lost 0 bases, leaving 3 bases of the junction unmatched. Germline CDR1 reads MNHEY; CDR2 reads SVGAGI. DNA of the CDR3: TGTGCCAGCAGTTACTCGCTAGCGGGGTACTACGAGCAGTACTTC. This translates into CASSYSLAGYYEQYF.

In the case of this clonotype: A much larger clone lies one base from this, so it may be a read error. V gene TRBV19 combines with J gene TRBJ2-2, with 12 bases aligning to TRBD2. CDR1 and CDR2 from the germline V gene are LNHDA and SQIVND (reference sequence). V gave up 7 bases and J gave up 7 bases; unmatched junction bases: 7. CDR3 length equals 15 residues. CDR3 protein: CASKLAGGLGGELFF. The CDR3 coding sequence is TGTGCCAGTAAGCTAGCGGGGGGGCTGGGCGGGGAGCTGTTTTTT.

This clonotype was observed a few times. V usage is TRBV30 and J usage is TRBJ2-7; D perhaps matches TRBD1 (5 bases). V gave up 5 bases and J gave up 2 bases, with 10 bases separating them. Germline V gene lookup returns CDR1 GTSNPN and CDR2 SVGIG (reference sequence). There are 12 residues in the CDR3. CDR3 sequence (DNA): TGTGCCTGGCAGACAGCCCCCTACGAGCAGTACTTC. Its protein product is CAWQTAPYEQYF.

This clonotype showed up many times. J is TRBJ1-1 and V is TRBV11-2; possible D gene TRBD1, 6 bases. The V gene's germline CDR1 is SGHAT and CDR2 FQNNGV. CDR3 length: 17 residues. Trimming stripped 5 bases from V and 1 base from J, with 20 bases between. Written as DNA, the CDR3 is TGTGCCAGCAGCGATCCAGGGGACGCGACGACGAACACTGAAGCTTTCTTT. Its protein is CASSDPGDATTNTEAFF.